This T cell receptor (beta chain) was captured in a study of cytomegalovirus exposure and HLA in healthy donors. Turning to the study itself: Out of 150 million to 200 million T cells, an earlier analysis found fewer than 140 million unique TCR beta sequences in total.

Use of 60 Vbeta and 13 Jbeta primers characterized the PCR. The table came from immunoSEQ multiplex PCR; TCRdb's copy has only in-frame clones and leaves some out. The sample records some 96,000 clones, around three quarters being singletons. About this clone: Its antigen is currently unknown.

This CDR3 region has 16 residues. The germline gives CDR1 SGDLS, CDR2 YYNGEE. The J segment lost 4 bases and the V segment lost 3 bases, leaving 11 bases of the junction unmatched. General study results and limits: Most of the CMV-associated TCR beta chains (in a later analysis) appeared to be HLA-restricted. Accurate prediction of most subjects' HLA-A and HLA-B alleles from TCR beta sequences was reported. Usually a TCR sequence was rare, but some public TCRs were found in many donors.

The sequence derives from a man aged 40-55 years in good health and CMV-seronegative. The J gene is TRBJ2-5, the V gene TRBV9; 8 nucleotides agree with TRBD1. Material for sequencing was PBMCs. CDR3 sequence: CASSARDRPRRETQYF. The CDR3 bases are TGTGCCAGCAGCGCACGGGACAGGCCCCGCAGAGAGACCCAGTACTTC.